The rows below give T cell receptor beta chains drawn from one sample of a study of blood T cell repertoires in COVID-19. Assay: immunoSEQ multiplex PCR; the TCRdb copy retains only in-frame clones and omits some. The table records roughly 250,000 clones, around 89% of them present only once. The sequenced sample consisted of peripheral blood. The receptor set was obtained from a man aged 25 to 40 with acute or convalescent COVID-19. The CDR3 runs from the conserved cysteine through the conserved F or W. D genes are given only for firm matches. Not all rows give a size; the values are once, few, many and, for expanded clones, a class.

TRBJ1-2	.	TRBV20-1	few	TGCAGTGCTAAAGAGCCTCGGGGCTACACCTTC	CSAKEPRGYTF
TRBJ2-7	.	TRBV4-2	.	TGTGCCAGCAGCCAATTTGGGGGGAGCTCCTACGAGCAGTACTTC	CASSQFGGSSYEQYF
TRBJ1-2	.	TRBV27	.	TGTGCCAGCAGGTCAGGGGATCACTATGGCTACACCTTC	CASRSGDHYGYTF
TRBJ2-5	.	TRBV7-9	.	TGTGCCAGCAGCTTGGGAGAAGAGACCCAGTACTTC	CASSLGEETQYF
TRBJ2-1	.	TRBV28	.	TGTGCCAGCAGTTTAGTGGCGGAGACCTACAATGAGCAGTTCTTC	CASSLVAETYNEQFF
TRBJ2-5	TRBD1	TRBV4-2	.	TGTGCCAGCAGCCCGGGGACAGGGTCTAATTCAGAGACCCAGTACTTC	CASSPGTGSNSETQYF
TRBJ2-7	.	TRBV5-1	.	TGCGCCAGCAGTGGTTTTAGCGGCTCCTACGAGCAGTACTTC	CASSGFSGSYEQYF
TRBJ2-7	.	TRBV30	.	TGTGCCTGGAGTCCAATGGGGGACTGGAGCTCCTACGAGCAGTACTTC	CAWSPMGDWSSYEQYF
TRBJ1-1	.	TRBV4-1	.	TGCGCCAGCACCACAGGGATGAACACTGAAGCTTTCTTT	CASTTGMNTEAFF
TRBJ2-3	.	TRBV19	.	TGTGCCAGTAGTGTATGGCAGGCAGATACGCAGTATTTT	CASSVWQADTQYF
TRBJ2-2	TRBD2	TRBV6-5	few	TGTGCCAGCAGGCGACTAGCGGGGACCACCGGGGAGCTGTTTTTT	CASRRLAGTTGELFF
TRBJ1-3	TRBD1	TRBV9	.	TGTGCCAGCAGCGGACAGGGGTGGGGAAACACCATATATTTT	CASSGQGWGNTIYF
TRBJ2-7	TRBD1	TRBV27	.	TGTGCCAGCAGTCCCACTCCCGGGACAGGGGCCTACGAGCAGTACTTC	CASSPTPGTGAYEQYF
TRBJ1-2	TRBD1	TRBV6-4	once	TGTGCCAGCAGACCCGGACAGGCAATCTATTATGGCTACACCTTC	CASRPGQAIYYGYTF
TRBJ2-4	.	TRBV28	.	TGTGCCAGCTCCCCGGGCGGGTTTGCCAAAAACATTCAGTACTTC	CASSPGGFAKNIQYF
TRBJ2-2	TRBD2	TRBV20-1	.	TGCAGTGCTAGTGGTAGCGGGAGGGGCACCGGGGAGCTGTTTTTT	CSASGSGRGTGELFF
TRBJ1-2	.	TRBV7-9	once	TGTGCCAGCAGCGTAAGCCGGGACACCGCCCCCGGCTACACCTTC	CASSVSRDTAPGYTF
TRBJ2-1	TRBD2	TRBV2	.	TGTGCCAGCAGTGGACTAGCGGGAGGGAGAAATGAGCAGTTCTTC	CASSGLAGGRNEQFF
TRBJ1-2	TRBD1	TRBV12-3/TRBV12-4	once	TGTGCCAGCAGGCCCACAGGGGGCCGGGGCTACACCTTC	CASRPTGGRGYTF
TRBJ1-5	.	TRBV30	.	TGTGCCTGGACCACCCGCGGGGGGAATCAGCCCCAGCATTTT	CAWTTRGGNQPQHF
TRBJ2-3	TRBD2	TRBV7-3	.	TGTGCCAGCAGCTTATGGGGCCAGCGGGGGAGGACTAGCACAGATACGCAGTATTTT	CASSLWGQRGRTSTDTQYF
TRBJ1-1	TRBD1	TRBV19	.	TGTGCCAGTAGTATCCCTAGACAGGGGGCGTCTGAAGCTTTCTTT	CASSIPRQGASEAFF
TRBJ1-2	.	TRBV30	.	TGTGCCTGGAGTTCTCCTCGAGGGCGAAGTAACTATGGCTACACCTTC	CAWSSPRGRSNYGYTF
TRBJ1-6	TRBD1	TRBV28	.	TGTGCCAGCAGAACCGACAGGGGGCTTTCACCCCTCCACTTT	CASRTDRGLSPLHF
TRBJ1-3	.	TRBV15	once	TGTGCCACCAGCAGAGGCGACACGCGCTCTGGAAACACCATATATTTT	CATSRGDTRSGNTIYF
TRBJ1-3	TRBD1	TRBV7-6	.	TGTGCCAGCAGCCGGGGACAGGGGGAATCTGGAAACACCATATATTTT	CASSRGQGESGNTIYF
TRBJ1-5	TRBD1	TRBV11-2	.	TGTGCCAGCAGCTCGCAGGACAGGGGCAATCAGCCCCAGCATTTT	CASSSQDRGNQPQHF
TRBJ2-5	TRBD1	TRBV18	.	TGTGCCAGCTCGCCGGGACAGGAAGAGACCCAGTACTTC	CASSPGQEETQYF